This T cell receptor beta chain was sequenced in a study of cytomegalovirus exposure and HLA in healthy donors. This clone was detected a few times. V dropped 4 bases and J dropped 7 bases, with 13 bases sitting between them. The length of the CDR3 is 13 residues. CDR1 and CDR2 (germline): MRHNA, SNTAGT. 13 Jbeta primers and 60 Vbeta primers were used for the PCR. Generated by immunoSEQ multiplex PCR, the TCRdb table keeps only in-frame clones and is missing some. The sample carries fewer than 200,000 clones, around 80% recorded once. The rearrangement uses TRBV6-4 and TRBJ1-2; tentative D call: TRBD1 (6 bases). The sample taken for sequencing was PBMCs. This TCR was sampled from a male donor in good health and CMV-seronegative. CDR3 region: CASSATGTGGYTF. The CDR3 DNA follows: TGTGCCAGCAGTGCAACAGGGACGGGTGGCTACACCTTC.